This TCR beta chain was documented in a study of control samples from healthy donors and cancer patients. In regard to this clone: The same CDR3 is also encoded by other DNA sequences in this sample.

CDR1 and CDR2 from the germline V gene are MNHEY and SVGAGI. Unmatched junction bases numbered 4, after V lost 5 bases and J lost 9 bases. This CDR3 region has 13 residues. The repertoire was sequenced with immunoSEQ multiplex PCR; TCRdb's copy has only in-frame clones and lacks some. Of under 100,000 clones listed, about 87% are singletons. J is TRBJ1-6 and V is TRBV6-5; TRBD1 aligns across 7 bases. Sequencing input: blood. The clonotype was recovered from an older woman in good health. The CDR3 bases are TGTGCCAGCAGTCAACAGGGGAGTTCACCCCTCCACTTT. Translation: CASSQQGSSPLHF.